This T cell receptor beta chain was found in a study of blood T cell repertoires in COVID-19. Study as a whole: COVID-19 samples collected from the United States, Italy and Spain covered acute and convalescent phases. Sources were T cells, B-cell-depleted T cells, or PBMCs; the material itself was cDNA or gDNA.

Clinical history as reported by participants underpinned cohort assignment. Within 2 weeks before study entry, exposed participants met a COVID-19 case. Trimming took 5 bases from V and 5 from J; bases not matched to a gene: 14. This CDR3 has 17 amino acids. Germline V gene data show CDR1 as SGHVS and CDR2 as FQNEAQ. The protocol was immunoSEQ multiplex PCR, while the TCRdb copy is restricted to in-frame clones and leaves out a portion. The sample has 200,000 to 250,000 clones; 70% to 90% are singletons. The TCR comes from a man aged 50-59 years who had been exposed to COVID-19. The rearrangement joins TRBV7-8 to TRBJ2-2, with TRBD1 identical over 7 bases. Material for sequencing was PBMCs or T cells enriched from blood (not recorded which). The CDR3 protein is CASSLVGQARGTGELFF. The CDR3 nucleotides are TGTGCCAGCAGCCTGGTTGGACAGGCCAGAGGGACCGGGGAGCTGTTTTTT.